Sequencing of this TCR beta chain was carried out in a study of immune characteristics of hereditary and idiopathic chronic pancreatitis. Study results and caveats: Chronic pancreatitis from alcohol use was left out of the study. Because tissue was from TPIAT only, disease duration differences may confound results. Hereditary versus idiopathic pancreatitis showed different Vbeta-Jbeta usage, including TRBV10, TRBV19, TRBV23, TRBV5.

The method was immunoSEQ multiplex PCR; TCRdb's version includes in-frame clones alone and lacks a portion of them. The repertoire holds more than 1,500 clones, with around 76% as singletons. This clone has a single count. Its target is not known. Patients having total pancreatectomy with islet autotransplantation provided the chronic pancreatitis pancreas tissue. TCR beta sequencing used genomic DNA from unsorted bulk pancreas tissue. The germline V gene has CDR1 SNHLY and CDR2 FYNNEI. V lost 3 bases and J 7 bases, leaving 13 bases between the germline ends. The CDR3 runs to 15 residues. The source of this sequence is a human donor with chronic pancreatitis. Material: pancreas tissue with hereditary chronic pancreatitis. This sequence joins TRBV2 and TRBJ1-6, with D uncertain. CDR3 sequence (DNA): TGTGCCAGCAGTGAGGCGCGTTTCGGGAATTCACCCCTCCACTTT. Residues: CASSEARFGNSPLHF.